This T cell receptor beta chain was profiled in a study of cytomegalovirus exposure and HLA in healthy donors. Regarding the study as a whole: For TCR beta chains, V- and J-gene trimming was later linked to a missense DCLRE1C variant. High specificity and sensitivity for cytomegalovirus status were reported for the classifier. Sequencing artifact likely explains a cluster of highly shared sequence variants.

PCR involved 60 Vbeta and 13 Jbeta primers. Using immunoSEQ multiplex PCR, the repertoire was profiled, and TCRdb retains in-frame clones only, with some absent. The sample table includes approximately 70,000 clones. The CDR3 extends over 19 amino acids. The ends were cut back, 4 bases at V and 2 bases at J, with 23 bases in the middle. CDR1 is LGHNA and CDR2 is YNFKEQ in the germline V gene. Turning to this clone: Its antigen is unknown.

The sample was PBMCs. This chain connects TRBV4-2 to TRBJ2-2, with a weak D call TRBD1 (6 bases). This TCR was recovered from a middle-aged woman in good health and CMV-seropositive. The CDR3 nucleotides are TGTGCCAGCAGCCTCACTCCACAGGGTTTGGAGTCAAACACCGGGGAGCTGTTTTTT. Its protein is CASSLTPQGLESNTGELFF.